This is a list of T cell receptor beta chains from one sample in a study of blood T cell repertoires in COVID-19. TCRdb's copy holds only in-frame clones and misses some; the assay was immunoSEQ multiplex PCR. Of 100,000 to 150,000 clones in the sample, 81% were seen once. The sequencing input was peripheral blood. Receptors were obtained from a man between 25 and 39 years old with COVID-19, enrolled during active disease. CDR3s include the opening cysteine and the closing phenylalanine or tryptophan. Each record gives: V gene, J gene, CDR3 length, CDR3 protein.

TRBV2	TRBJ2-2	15	CASSEGQGVTGELFF
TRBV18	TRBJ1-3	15	CASSLTGNDGNTIYF
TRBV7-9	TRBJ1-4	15	CASSSARTPDEKLFF
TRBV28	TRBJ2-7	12	CASTGLGYEQYF
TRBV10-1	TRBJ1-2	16	CASSVVSGQGIIGYTF
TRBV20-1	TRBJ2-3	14	CSASRGPHTDTQYF
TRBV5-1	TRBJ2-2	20	CASRFGATGSAGGSTGELFF
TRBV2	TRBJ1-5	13	CASIRDSNQPQHF
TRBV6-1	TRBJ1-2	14	CASSEVGGTKGYTF
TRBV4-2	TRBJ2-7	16	CASSHPGGTESGEQYF
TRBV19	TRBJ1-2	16	CASSISLNGEADGYTF